This paragraph reports one T cell receptor beta chain. This record comes from a study of blood T cell repertoires in COVID-19. Trimming removed 6 bases from V and 6 bases from J; junction bases left unmatched: 10. Germline assignment: CDR1 SGHRS and CDR2 YFSETQ. The CDR3 totals 14 residues. Sequencing used immunoSEQ multiplex PCR; TCRdb keeps in-frame clones, though not all of them. The sample carries roughly 59,000 clones, around 81% recorded once. The TCR comes from a woman aged 80 or older with acute or convalescent COVID-19. The chain recombines TRBV5-1 with TRBJ1-2; 8 bases are a match to TRBD1. The specimen sequenced was peripheral blood. As DNA, the CDR3 is TGCGCCAGCACCGCAGGGGGCGCATTAAATGGCTACACCTTC. Translation: CASTAGGALNGYTF.